Listed below are T cell receptor beta chains from one sample, sequenced in a study of beta chain features in type 1 diabetes. Some clones are missing from TCRdb's copy, which holds only in-frame ones; the method was immunoSEQ multiplex PCR. The sample consists of approximately 170,000 clones, 7.8% of them appearing once. Sequenced: central memory CD4+ T cells from blood. The receptors stem from a woman aged 40 to 50 with type 1 diabetes. CDR3s include the opening cysteine and the closing phenylalanine or tryptophan. A D gene is named only where the DNA matches it firmly. The size of a clone is reported for some rows only, either as once, few or many, or as a class for expanded clones.

CDR3aa,CDR3nt,v_gene,j_gene,d_gene,abundance
CASTSGPYNEQFF,TGTGCCAGTACTAGCGGTCCTTACAATGAGCAGTTCTTC,TRBV19,TRBJ2-1,TRBD2,few
CASSQAPTKDEKLFF,TGCGCCAGCAGCCAAGCACCGACAAAGGATGAAAAACTGTTTTTT,TRBV4-3,TRBJ1-4,-,few
CASSLQAGTLAYEQYF,TGTGCCAGCAGTTTACAAGCCGGGACACTAGCCTACGAGCAGTACTTC,TRBV6-5,TRBJ2-7,-,few
CASSYRGKNSPLHF,TGTGCCAGCAGTTACCGAGGCAAGAATTCACCCCTCCACTTT,TRBV6-5,TRBJ1-6,-,-
CASSLSGGHTEAFF,TGCGCCAGCAGCTTATCCGGGGGTCACACTGAAGCTTTCTTT,TRBV5-1,TRBJ1-1,-,few
CSARTRTEAFF,TGCAGTGCTAGAACGCGTACTGAAGCTTTCTTT,TRBV20-1,TRBJ1-1,-,-
CASSLVRGSTEAFF,TGTGCCAGCAGCTTAGTGAGGGGGAGCACTGAAGCTTTCTTT,TRBV7-2,TRBJ1-1,-,-
CATSNYQGNNSPLHF,TGTGCCACCAGCAATTACCAGGGGAATAATTCACCCCTCCACTTT,TRBV15,TRBJ1-6,-,few
CASSLLNSGYTF,TGTGCCAGCAGCTTATTAAACAGTGGCTACACCTTC,TRBV5-4,TRBJ1-2,-,few
CASSQLGRSSTDTQYF,TGCGCCAGCAGCCAATTAGGCAGGTCTAGCACAGATACGCAGTATTTT,TRBV4-1,TRBJ2-3,-,-
CASSLGYQETQYF,TGTGCCAGCAGCTTGGGCTATCAAGAGACCCAGTACTTC,TRBV7-9,TRBJ2-5,-,few
CASSIGPDQPQHF,TGTGCCAGTAGTATTGGGCCGGATCAGCCCCAGCATTTT,TRBV19,TRBJ1-5,-,-
CASSPRAGENTGELFF,TGCGCCAGCAGCCCCCGAGCGGGAGAGAACACCGGGGAGCTGTTTTTT,TRBV5-1,TRBJ2-2,TRBD2,-
CASSHQGEVRNTEAFF,TGTGCCAGCAGCCATCAGGGGGAAGTAAGGAACACTGAAGCTTTCTTT,TRBV7-8,TRBJ1-1,TRBD1,-
CASSLSGAHQETQYF,TGTGCCAGCAGTCTCTCCGGAGCTCACCAAGAGACCCAGTACTTC,TRBV9,TRBJ2-5,-,-
CASSSPGQGTSREKLFF,TGTGCCAGCAGTTCCCCGGGACAGGGAACATCGAGAGAAAAACTGTTTTTT,TRBV28,TRBJ1-4,TRBD1,few
CATSAPGTANEKLFF,TGTGCCACCAGCGCGCCCGGGACAGCTAATGAAAAACTGTTTTTT,TRBV15,TRBJ1-4,TRBD1,-
CASSLAVTGELFF,TGTGCCAGCAGCTTGGCTGTCACCGGGGAGCTGTTTTTT,TRBV5-6,TRBJ2-2,-,few
CASSSGSNQPQHF,TGTGCCAGCAGCTCGGGAAGCAATCAGCCCCAGCATTTT,TRBV2,TRBJ1-5,-,-
CASTPLRDSPGRDGYTF,TGTGCCAGCACGCCGCTGCGGGACAGCCCGGGACGAGACGGCTACACCTTC,TRBV28,TRBJ1-2,TRBD1,few
CASSVREFPGGAFF,TGTGCCAGCAGCGTCCGGGAGTTCCCAGGAGGGGCTTTCTTT,TRBV9,TRBJ1-1,-,-
CASSSSKENTIYF,TGTGCCAGCAGTTCCTCCAAGGAGAACACCATATATTTT,TRBV6-5,TRBJ1-3,-,-
CASKQGIYNEQFF,TGTGCCAGCAAACAGGGGATATACAATGAGCAGTTCTTC,TRBV28,TRBJ2-1,TRBD1,few
CSGRGSDGYTF,TGCAGCGGAAGGGGAAGCGATGGCTACACCTTC,TRBV29-1,TRBJ1-2,-,few
CASSFRRGREQPQHF,TGTGCCAGCAGTTTCAGAAGGGGGAGGGAGCAGCCCCAGCATTTT,TRBV27,TRBJ1-5,-,-
CSGVENTEAFF,TGCAGTGGAGTTGAGAACACTGAAGCTTTCTTT,TRBV20-1,TRBJ1-1,-,-
CASSFSRGSLNTEAFF,TGTGCCAGCAGTTTTTCTCGGGGGTCATTGAACACTGAAGCTTTCTTT,TRBV28,TRBJ1-1,-,few
CASSSASVYEQYF,TGTGCCAGCAGTTCTGCTAGCGTCTACGAGCAGTACTTC,TRBV6-5,TRBJ2-7,-,-
CATKDRNSGANVLTF,TGTGCCACCAAGGACAGAAACTCTGGGGCCAACGTCCTGACTTTC,TRBV11-1,TRBJ2-6,-,-
CASSPPLLAGYNEQFF,TGTGCCAGCAGCCCCCCCCTACTAGCGGGCTACAATGAGCAGTTCTTC,TRBV7-9,TRBJ2-1,TRBD2,few
CASSSTGQAGYTF,TGTGCCAGCAGCTCTACAGGGCAGGCTGGCTACACCTTC,TRBV7-9,TRBJ1-2,-,-
CASSPISRTSGYEQYF,TGTGCCAGCAGTCCTATCTCCCGGACTAGCGGCTACGAGCAGTACTTC,TRBV11-2,TRBJ2-7,TRBD2,-
CASHEGGGLQPQHF,TGTGCCAGCCACGAGGGGGGGGGCCTACAGCCCCAGCATTTT,TRBV6-1,TRBJ1-5,-,few
CAWIKEPDTQYF,TGTGCCTGGATTAAGGAGCCAGATACGCAGTATTTT,TRBV30,TRBJ2-3,-,many
CASVSPGQGEHEQYF,TGTGCCAGCGTATCTCCGGGACAGGGGGAGCACGAGCAGTACTTC,TRBV28,TRBJ2-7,TRBD1,-
CASSLAAANTGELFF,TGCGCCAGCAGCTTGGCCGCAGCGAACACCGGGGAGCTGTTTTTT,TRBV5-1,TRBJ2-2,-,few
CASSPLAQVKGGYTF,TGTGCTAGCAGCCCCCTAGCGCAGGTCAAAGGGGGCTACACCTTC,TRBV7-7,TRBJ1-2,-,-
CASSQQAGEINEQFF,TGCGCCAGCAGCCAACAGGCGGGAGAGATTAATGAGCAGTTCTTC,TRBV4-1,TRBJ2-1,TRBD2,-
CSVAGGPSGNTIYF,TGCAGCGTTGCGGGGGGGCCCTCTGGAAACACCATATATTTT,TRBV29-1,TRBJ1-3,-,-
CASSSRTGLETQYF,TGTGCCAGCAGCTCCAGGACAGGGTTAGAGACCCAGTACTTC,TRBV7-2,TRBJ2-5,TRBD1,-
CSVLGLAGILHNEQFF,TGCAGCGTACTAGGCCTAGCGGGAATCTTACACAATGAGCAGTTCTTC,TRBV29-1,TRBJ2-1,TRBD2,many
CASSTGGGSDQPQHF,TGTGCCAGTAGCACCGGGGGAGGGAGCGATCAGCCCCAGCATTTT,TRBV19,TRBJ1-5,-,few
CASSEPGTVYEQYF,TGTGCCAGCAGTGAACCTGGGACAGTCTACGAGCAGTACTTC,TRBV25-1,TRBJ2-7,TRBD1,-
CASSPLGLLGGTGELFF,TGCGCCAGCAGCCCTCTAGGCCTCCTCGGCGGCACCGGGGAGCTGTTTTTT,TRBV4-3,TRBJ2-2,-,-
CASSLGPNGANVLTF,TGTGCCAGCAGTCTTGGGCCCAATGGGGCCAACGTCCTGACTTTC,TRBV28,TRBJ2-6,-,-
CASSGPNRGNTQYF,TGTGCCAGCAGTGGGCCAAACAGGGGGAATACGCAGTATTTT,TRBV2,TRBJ2-3,TRBD1,-